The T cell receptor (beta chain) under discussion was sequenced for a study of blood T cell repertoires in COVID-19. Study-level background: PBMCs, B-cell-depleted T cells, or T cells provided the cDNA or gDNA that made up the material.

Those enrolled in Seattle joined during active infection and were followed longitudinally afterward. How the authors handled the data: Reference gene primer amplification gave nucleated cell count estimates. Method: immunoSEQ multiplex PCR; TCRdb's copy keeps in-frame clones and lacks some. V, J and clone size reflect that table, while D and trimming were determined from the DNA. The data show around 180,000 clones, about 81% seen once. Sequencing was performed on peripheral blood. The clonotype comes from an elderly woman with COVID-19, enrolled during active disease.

The CDR3 spells CASSEGVRGIPLHF. As DNA, the CDR3 is TGTGCCAGCAGTGAAGGAGTCAGGGGGATACCCCTCCACTTT. The V gene is TRBV6-1, the J gene TRBJ1-6; 7 positions agree with TRBD1. J gave up 12 bases and V 1 base, and 6 bases lay outside the gene matches. The CDR3 is 14 residues long. The germline CDR1 and CDR2 sequences are MNHNS and SASEGT.